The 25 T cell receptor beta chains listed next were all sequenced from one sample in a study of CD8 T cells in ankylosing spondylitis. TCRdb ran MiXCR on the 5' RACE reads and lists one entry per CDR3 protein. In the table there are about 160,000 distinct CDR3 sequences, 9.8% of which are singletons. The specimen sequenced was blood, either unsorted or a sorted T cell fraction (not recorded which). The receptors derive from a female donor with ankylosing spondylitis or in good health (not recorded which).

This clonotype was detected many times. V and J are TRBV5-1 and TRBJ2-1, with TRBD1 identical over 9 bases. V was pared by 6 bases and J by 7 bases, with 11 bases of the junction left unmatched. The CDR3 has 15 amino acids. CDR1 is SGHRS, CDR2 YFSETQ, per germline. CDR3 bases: TGCGCCAGCATCCCGGGACAGGGAGTGAAGAATGAGCAGTTCTTC. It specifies CASIPGQGVKNEQFF.

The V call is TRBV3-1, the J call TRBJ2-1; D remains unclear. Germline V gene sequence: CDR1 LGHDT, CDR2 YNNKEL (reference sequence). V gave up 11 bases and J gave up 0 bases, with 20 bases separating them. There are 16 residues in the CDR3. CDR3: CACSKLVPSSYNEQFF. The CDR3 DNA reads TGTGCCTGCTCCAAGCTCGTCCCTAGCTCCTACAATGAGCAGTTCTTC.

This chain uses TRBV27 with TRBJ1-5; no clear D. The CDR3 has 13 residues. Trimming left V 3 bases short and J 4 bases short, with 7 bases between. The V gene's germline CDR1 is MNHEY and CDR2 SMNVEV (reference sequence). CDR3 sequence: CASSFMGNQPQHF. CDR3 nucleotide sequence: TGTGCCAGCAGTTTCATGGGGAATCAGCCCCAGCATTTT.

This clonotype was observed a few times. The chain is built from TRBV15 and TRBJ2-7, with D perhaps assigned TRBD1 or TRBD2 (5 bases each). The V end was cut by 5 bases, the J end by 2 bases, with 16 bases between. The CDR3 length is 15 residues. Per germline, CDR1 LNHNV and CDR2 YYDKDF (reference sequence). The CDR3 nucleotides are TGTGCCACCAGCTCTCACCGAGGGGTTCCCTACGAGCAGTACTTC. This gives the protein CATSSHRGVPYEQYF.

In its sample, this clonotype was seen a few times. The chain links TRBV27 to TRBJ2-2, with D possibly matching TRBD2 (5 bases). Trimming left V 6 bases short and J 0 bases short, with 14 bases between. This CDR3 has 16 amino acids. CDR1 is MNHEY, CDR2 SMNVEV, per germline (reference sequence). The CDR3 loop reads CASRTGIGANTGELFF. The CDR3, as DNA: TGTGCCAGCAGAACGGGAATCGGGGCGAACACCGGGGAGCTGTTTTTT.

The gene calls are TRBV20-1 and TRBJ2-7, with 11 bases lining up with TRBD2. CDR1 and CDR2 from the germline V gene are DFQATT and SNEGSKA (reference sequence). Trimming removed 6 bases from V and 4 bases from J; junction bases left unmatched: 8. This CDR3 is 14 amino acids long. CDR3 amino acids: CSAVTLAGGYEQYF. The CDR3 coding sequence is TGCAGTGCAGTGACTCTAGCGGGAGGTTACGAGCAGTACTTC.

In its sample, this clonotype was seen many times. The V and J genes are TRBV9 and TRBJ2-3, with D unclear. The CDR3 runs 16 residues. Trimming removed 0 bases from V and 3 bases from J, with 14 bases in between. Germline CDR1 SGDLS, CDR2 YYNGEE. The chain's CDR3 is CASSVVGSSATDTQYF. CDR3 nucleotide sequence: TGTGCCAGCAGCGTAGTCGGAAGTTCCGCGACAGATACGCAGTATTTT.

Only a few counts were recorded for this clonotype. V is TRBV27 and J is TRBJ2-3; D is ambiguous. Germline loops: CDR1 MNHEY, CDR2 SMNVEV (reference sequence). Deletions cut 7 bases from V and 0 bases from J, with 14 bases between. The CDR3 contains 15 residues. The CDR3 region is CASTLLGASTDTQYF. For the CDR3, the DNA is TGTGCCAGCACCCTCTTGGGTGCTAGCACAGATACGCAGTATTTT.

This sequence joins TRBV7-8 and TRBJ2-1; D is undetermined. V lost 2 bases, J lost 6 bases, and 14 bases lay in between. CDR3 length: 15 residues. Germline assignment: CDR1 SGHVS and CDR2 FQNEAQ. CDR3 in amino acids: CASSLTPSRINEQFF. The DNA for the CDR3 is TGTGCCAGCAGCTTAACCCCCTCTCGGATCAATGAGCAGTTCTTC.

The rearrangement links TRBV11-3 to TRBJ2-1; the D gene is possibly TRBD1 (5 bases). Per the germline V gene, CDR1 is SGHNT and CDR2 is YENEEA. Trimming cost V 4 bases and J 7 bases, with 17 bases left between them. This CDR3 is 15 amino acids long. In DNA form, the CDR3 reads TGTGCCAGCAGCTCCCGGGTGGGGCGCATAAATGAGCAGTTCTTC. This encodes CASSSRVGRINEQFF.

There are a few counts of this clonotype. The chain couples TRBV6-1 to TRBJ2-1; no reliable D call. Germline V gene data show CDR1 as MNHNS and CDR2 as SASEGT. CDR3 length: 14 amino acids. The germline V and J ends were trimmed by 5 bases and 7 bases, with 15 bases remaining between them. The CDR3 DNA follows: TGTGCCAGCAGTCCAGCACACCTCGGAAATGAGCAGTTCTTC. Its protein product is CASSPAHLGNEQFF.

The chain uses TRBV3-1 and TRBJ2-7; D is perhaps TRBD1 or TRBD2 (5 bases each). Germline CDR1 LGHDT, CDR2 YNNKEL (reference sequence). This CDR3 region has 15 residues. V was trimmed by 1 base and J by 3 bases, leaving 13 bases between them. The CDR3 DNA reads TGTGCCAGCAGCCAAGGCTCGGGACGGGGCTACGAGCAGTACTTC. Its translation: CASSQGSGRGYEQYF.

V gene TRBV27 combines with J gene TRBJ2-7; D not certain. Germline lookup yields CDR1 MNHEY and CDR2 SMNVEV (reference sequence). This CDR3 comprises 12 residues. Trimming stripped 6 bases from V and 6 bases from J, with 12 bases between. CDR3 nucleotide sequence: TGTGCCAGCAGCTCCGCGACACTCGAGCAGTACTTC. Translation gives CASSSATLEQYF.

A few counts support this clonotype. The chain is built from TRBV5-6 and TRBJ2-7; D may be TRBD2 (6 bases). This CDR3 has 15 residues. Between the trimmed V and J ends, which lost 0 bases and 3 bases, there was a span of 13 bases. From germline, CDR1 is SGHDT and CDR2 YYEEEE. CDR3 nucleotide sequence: TGTGCCAGCAGCTTGGGTAGCGGAGAAGACTACGAGCAGTACTTC. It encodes CASSLGSGEDYEQYF.

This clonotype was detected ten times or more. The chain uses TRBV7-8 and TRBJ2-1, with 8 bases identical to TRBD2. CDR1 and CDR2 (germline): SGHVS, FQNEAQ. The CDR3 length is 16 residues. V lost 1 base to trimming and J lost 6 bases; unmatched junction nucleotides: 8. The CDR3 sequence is CASSLEIASGLNEQFF. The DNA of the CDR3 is TGTGCCAGCAGCTTAGAGATTGCTAGCGGGCTCAATGAGCAGTTCTTC.

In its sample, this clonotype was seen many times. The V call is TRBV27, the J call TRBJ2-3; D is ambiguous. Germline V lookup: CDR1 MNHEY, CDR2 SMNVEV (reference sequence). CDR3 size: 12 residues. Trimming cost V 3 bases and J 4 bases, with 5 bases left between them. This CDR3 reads CASSFDADTQYF. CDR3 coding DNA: TGTGCCAGCAGTTTTGACGCAGATACGCAGTATTTT.

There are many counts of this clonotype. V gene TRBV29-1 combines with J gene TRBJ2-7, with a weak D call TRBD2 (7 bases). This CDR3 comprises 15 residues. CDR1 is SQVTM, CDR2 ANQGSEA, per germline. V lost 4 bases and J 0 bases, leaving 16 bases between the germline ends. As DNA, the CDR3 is TGCAGCGTTGGGGGGGGGACATTCGACTCCTACGAGCAGTACTTC. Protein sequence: CSVGGGTFDSYEQYF.

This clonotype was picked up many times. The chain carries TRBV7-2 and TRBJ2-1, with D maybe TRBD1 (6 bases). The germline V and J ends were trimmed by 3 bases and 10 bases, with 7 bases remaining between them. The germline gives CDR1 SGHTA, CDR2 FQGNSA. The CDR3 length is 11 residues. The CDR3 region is CASSFGTEQFF. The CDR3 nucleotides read TGTGCCAGCAGCTTCGGGACAGAGCAGTTCTTC.

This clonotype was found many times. The CDR3 nucleotides are TGTGCCAGCAGCTTAGCACCCCCCAGGTCCTACGAGCAGTACTTC. This encodes CASSLAPPRSYEQYF. The chain links TRBV7-8 to TRBJ2-7, with D unresolved. Germline CDR1 and CDR2: SGHVS and FQNEAQ. V gave up 0 bases and J gave up 1 base, with 10 bases separating them. The CDR3 spans 15 residues.

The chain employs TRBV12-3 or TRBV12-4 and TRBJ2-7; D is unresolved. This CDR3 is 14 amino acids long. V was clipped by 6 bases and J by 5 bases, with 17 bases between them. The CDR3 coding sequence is TGTGCCAGCAGCCCTCCCTCGGCCGCCGACGAGCAGTACTTC. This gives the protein CASSPPSAADEQYF.

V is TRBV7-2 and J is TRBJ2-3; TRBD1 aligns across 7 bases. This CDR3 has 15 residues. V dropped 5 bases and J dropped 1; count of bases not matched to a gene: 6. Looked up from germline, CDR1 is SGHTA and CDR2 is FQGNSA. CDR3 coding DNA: TGTGCCAGCAGCCCAACAGGGGCTCGCACAGATACGCAGTATTTT. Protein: CASSPTGARTDTQYF.

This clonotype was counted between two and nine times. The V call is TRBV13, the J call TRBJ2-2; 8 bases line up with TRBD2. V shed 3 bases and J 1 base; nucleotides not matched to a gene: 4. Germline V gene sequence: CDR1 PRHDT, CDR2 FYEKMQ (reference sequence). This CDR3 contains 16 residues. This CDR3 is CASSFPAGENTGELFF. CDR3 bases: TGTGCCAGCAGCTTCCCAGCGGGAGAGAACACCGGGGAGCTGTTTTTT.

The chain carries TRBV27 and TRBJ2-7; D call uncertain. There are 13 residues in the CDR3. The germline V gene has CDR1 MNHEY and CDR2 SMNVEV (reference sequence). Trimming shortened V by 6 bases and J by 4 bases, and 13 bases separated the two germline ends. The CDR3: CASRPGSLYEQYF. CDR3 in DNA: TGTGCCAGCAGACCCGGATCCTTGTACGAGCAGTACTTC.

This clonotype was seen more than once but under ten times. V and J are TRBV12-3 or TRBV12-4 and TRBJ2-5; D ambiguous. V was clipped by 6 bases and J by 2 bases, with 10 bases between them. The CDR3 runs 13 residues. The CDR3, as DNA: TGTGCCAGCAGCCAGCAGTTTCAAGAGACCCAGTACTTC. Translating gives CASSQQFQETQYF.

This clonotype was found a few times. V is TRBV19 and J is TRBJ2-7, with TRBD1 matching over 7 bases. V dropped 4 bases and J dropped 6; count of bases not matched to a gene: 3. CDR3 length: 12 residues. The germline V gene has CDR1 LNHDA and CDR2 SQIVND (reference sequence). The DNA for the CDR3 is TGTGCCAGTAGTAGGACAGGAAGCGAGCAGTACTTC. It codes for CASSRTGSEQYF.